This paragraph reports one T cell receptor (beta chain). No cognate antigen has been identified for it. No per-base quality is available; no much larger clone lies one base away. The time point label corresponds to: recipient sample about 28 days before transplant, after cytoreduction. Recipient blood was collected about 28 days before transplant and at days 30, 100 and 180 after transplant. Nuclei Lysis Solution was used to extract genomic DNA from fresh or cryopreserved unfractionated peripheral blood mononuclear cells. The immunoSEQ assay, a bias-controlled multiplex PCR using V- and J-specific primers, was used to amplify TCR beta CDR3 regions from genomic DNA. In a second PCR step, a proprietary barcode and Illumina adapter sequences were attached to the CDR3 amplicons. An Illumina MiSeq instrument was used for sequencing of the CDR3 libraries. The paper's data handling went like this. immunoSEQ Analyzer 3.0 was used for export and quality control, with R Bioconductor and Immunarch used for downstream analyses. Only productive rearrangements in the normalized downsampled data set went into calculating the repertoire metrics. In the normalized cohort, clonotypes with more than 5 templates were defined as pathologically expanded. Repertoire diversity was measured with the Inverse Simpson Index. To capture all clonotypes, CMV-specificity analyses were performed on the non-normalized data set. TCRdb's version of the immuneACCESS table is confined to in-frame rearrangements and falls short of the full clone set. An unresolved V gene accounts for under half of the shortfall where checked; the remainder is of unknown origin. For V, J and clone size, that table is used; D and trimming come from the DNA. The sample profile shows approximately 26,000 clones; 80% to 90% of them were found once. Clones ranked in the top ten supply 24% of the sample.

The germline V gene (reference sequence) gives CDR1 as MNHEY and CDR2 as SMNVEV. The CDR3 numbers 14 residues from cysteine through phenylalanine. The CDR3 DNA has 42 bases and is translated from base 1. V lost 10 bases and J lost 8 bases, and the count of bases not matched to a germline gene is 12. This sample was included in a study of T cell clonotyping in hematopoietic cell transplantation (dated by TCRdb to the early 2020s). About the investigation overall: Recipient samples taken before transplant were obtained following cytoreduction. A total of fewer than 150 blood samples were gathered in the study from 35 consecutive transplant recipients along with their related donors. Recruitment of patients ran from 2015 to early 2017, and follow-up continued until late 2020 or until death. The full study reports these points: The sample size was limited, and CD4 and CD8 repertoire contributions could not be separated because cells were not sorted. Only a small fraction of recipient repertoires overlapped donor repertoires, with over 95% appearing de novo at the given depth. Broader posttransplant TCR repertoire diversity was predicted by donor and pretransplant recipient Inverse Simpson Index values. Recipient TCR diversity fell after transplant, with pathologically expanded clonotypes rising progressively from day 30 to day 180.

Recombination connected TRBV27 to TRBJ2-1; 9 of the junction bases match TRBD2. Here the sequenced sample was peripheral blood mononuclear cells, taken before stem cell transplant. The source of this sequence is a woman aged 60-75 years with acute myeloid leukemia. Some clones in this sample may be carry-over from other donors' samples. The CDR3 region has the sequence CATSLAGGVHEQFF. The sequenced DNA: TGTGCCACCTCTCTGGCGGGAGGGGTGCATGAGCAGTTCTTC.